Listed below are T cell receptor beta chains from one sample, sequenced in a study of blood T cell repertoires in COVID-19. Measured with immunoSEQ multiplex PCR; TCRdb has only the in-frame clones, and not every one. The profile covers a few hundred thousand clones, with approximately 85% appearing a single time and roughly 2.8% taken by the ten largest. The specimen sequenced was peripheral blood. These receptors came from a man aged 50 to 60 who had recovered from COVID-19. The CDR3 runs from the conserved cysteine through the conserved F or W. D genes are given only for firm matches. Clone size, where shown, is once, few, many, or a class for clones that have expanded.

V,size,D,J,DNA,CDR3
TRBV19,NA,TRBD1,TRBJ2-7,TGTGCCAGTAGTATCGGGACAGGAAGATACGAGCAGTACTTC,CASSIGTGRYEQYF
TRBV7-9,NA,TRBD2,TRBJ2-7,TGTGCCAGCAGCGCTCCGGGGGGTAGTTACGAGCAGTACTTC,CASSAPGGSYEQYF
TRBV28,NA,NA,TRBJ1-1,TGTGCCAGCAGGAACACCCAAGATGAAGCTTTCTTT,CASRNTQDEAFF
TRBV6-5,NA,TRBD1,TRBJ1-3,TGTGCCAGCAGTTACGGGACAGGGGCTGGAAACACCATATATTTT,CASSYGTGAGNTIYF
TRBV28,NA,TRBD1,TRBJ2-7,TGTGCCAGCAGTTTTGGGGGACAGATGCTTAACCCGTCCTACGAGCAGTACTTC,CASSFGGQMLNPSYEQYF
TRBV4-1,NA,TRBD2,TRBJ2-4,TGCGCCAGCAGCTACGGACTAGCGGGAGGGCTAGCCAAAAACATTCAGTACTTC,CASSYGLAGGLAKNIQYF
TRBV5-1,NA,NA,TRBJ2-7,TGCGCCAGCAAATTGGCCACGACGGGAACCTACGAGCAGTACTTC,CASKLATTGTYEQYF
TRBV7-9,NA,NA,TRBJ2-3,TGTGCCAGCAGCTTAGCGCTAATAGTGACGAGACAATCAGATACGCAGTATTTT,CASSLALIVTRQSDTQYF
TRBV27,NA,NA,TRBJ1-5,TGTGCCAGCAGTTTTTCAGGGTCCAACAATCAGCCCCAGCATTTT,CASSFSGSNNQPQHF
TRBV5-6,NA,TRBD2,TRBJ2-1,TGTGCCAGCAGCGAGACTAGCGGGAGCGGCAATGAGCAGTTCTTC,CASSETSGSGNEQFF
TRBV18,NA,NA,TRBJ2-4,TGTGCCAGCTCACCACCCCGGGACAAGTTAGCCAAAAACATTCAGTACTTC,CASSPPRDKLAKNIQYF
TRBV27,NA,TRBD2,TRBJ2-7,TGTGCCAGCAGTTTCATTGGACTAGCGGAAACCTACGAGCAGTACTTC,CASSFIGLAETYEQYF
TRBV7-7,NA,NA,TRBJ2-3,TGTGCCAGCAGCCCCAGCGGGTTAGGGACAGATACGCAGTATTTT,CASSPSGLGTDTQYF
TRBV6-5,NA,TRBD2,TRBJ2-3,TGTGCCAGCAGAGACTTTACTAGCGGCACAGATACGCAGTATTTT,CASRDFTSGTDTQYF
TRBV5-8,NA,NA,TRBJ1-5,TGTGCCTCTTATTGGCCTAAACAGGGAAGGGTACCTTATAGCAATCAGCCCCAGCATTTT,CASYWPKQGRVPYSNQPQHF
TRBV28,NA,TRBD1,TRBJ2-7,TGTGCCAGCAGTTTACAGGGACAGGGACGATACTTC,CASSLQGQGRYF
TRBV27,NA,TRBD1,TRBJ1-2,TGTGCCAGCAGTTTGTCTGAAAGGACAGGGGGCCATCGTGGCTACACCTTC,CASSLSERTGGHRGYTF
TRBV10-3,NA,NA,TRBJ2-7,TGTGCCATCAACTCCCTCCATTTTCCCGAGCAGTACTTC,CAINSLHFPEQYF
TRBV6-6,NA,NA,TRBJ2-5,TGTGCCAGCTCAAGAGGGAAGGAGACCCAGTACTTC,CASSRGKETQYF
TRBV7-2,few,NA,TRBJ1-2,TGTGCCAGCAGCTTAGGCCCGAGATCGTATGGCTACACCTTC,CASSLGPRSYGYTF
TRBV10-1,NA,NA,TRBJ1-1,TGCGCCAGCAGTACAGGGAAGACTGAAGCTTTCTTT,CASSTGKTEAFF
TRBV9,NA,NA,TRBJ1-1,TGTGCCAGCAGCGCCCTCAAGGTCGGGAGCACTGAAGCTTTCTTT,CASSALKVGSTEAFF
TRBV6-1,NA,NA,TRBJ1-4,TGTGCCAGCAGTGAAATATTAGGGGTCCTTAATGAAAAACTGTTTTTT,CASSEILGVLNEKLFF
TRBV5-1,NA,TRBD2,TRBJ2-1,TGCGCCAGCAGCCCACTAGCGGGAGGCTACAATGAGCAGTTCTTC,CASSPLAGGYNEQFF
TRBV27,NA,TRBD1,TRBJ1-6,TGTGCCAGCAGACCTCGGACAGGAACTAATTCACCCCTCCACTTT,CASRPRTGTNSPLHF
TRBV30,NA,TRBD1,TRBJ1-1,TGTGCCTGGATCAAGACAGGGGTGAACACTGAAGCTTTCTTT,CAWIKTGVNTEAFF
TRBV10-3,NA,NA,TRBJ2-7,TGTGCCATCAGCGGTCGAGGGAACTCCTACGAGCAGTACTTC,CAISGRGNSYEQYF
TRBV9,NA,NA,TRBJ2-3,TGTGCCAGCAGCGTTGGGTCGGGGACAGATACGCAGTATTTT,CASSVGSGTDTQYF
TRBV27,NA,NA,TRBJ2-1,TGTGCCAGCAGTTTTGGGAGTGAGCAGTTCTTC,CASSFGSEQFF
TRBV28,many,NA,TRBJ1-2,TGTGCCAGCAGTTCCCCAGGGTCCAACACTTATGGCTACACCTTC,CASSSPGSNTYGYTF
TRBV5-5,NA,NA,TRBJ1-1,TGTGCCAGCAGCTTGGCGGGCCAGGGCGTCGGTGAAGCTTTCTTT,CASSLAGQGVGEAFF
TRBV6-5,NA,TRBD1,TRBJ1-4,TGTGCCAGTACAGGGGGCTTTGCAACTAATGAAAAACTGTTTTTT,CASTGGFATNEKLFF
TRBV6-2/TRBV6-3,NA,NA,TRBJ2-3,TGTGCCAGCAGTCTCACAGATACGCAGTATTTT,CASSLTDTQYF
TRBV7-2,NA,NA,TRBJ2-4,TGTGCCAGCAGCCCAAGTGGGGGGTCAGAAAACATTCAGTACTTC,CASSPSGGSENIQYF
TRBV19,once,NA,TRBJ1-1,TGTGCCAGTACCCTAAAAAGGGAAGGGGCGCAGAACACTGAAGCTTTCTTT,CASTLKREGAQNTEAFF
TRBV10-2,few,TRBD2,TRBJ2-1,TGCGCCAGTCGGGGAAGGGAGGGATACAATGAGCAGTTCTTC,CASRGREGYNEQFF
TRBV28,NA,NA,TRBJ1-2,TGTGCCAGCAGTTTAGGGTCAGGGCGGAACTATGGCTACACCTTC,CASSLGSGRNYGYTF
TRBV28,NA,NA,TRBJ2-7,TGTGCCAGCAGTTTTGAGGGGGTGCGGGAGCAGTACTTC,CASSFEGVREQYF
TRBV25-1,NA,TRBD1,TRBJ1-1,TGTGCCAGCAGGCAGACAGGGCCCCAAAACACTGAAGCTTTCTTT,CASRQTGPQNTEAFF
TRBV27,NA,TRBD1,TRBJ2-1,TGTGCCAGCAGTTTAATGACAGGGAAAAAGTTCAATGAGCAGTTCTTC,CASSLMTGKKFNEQFF
TRBV18,once,TRBD2,TRBJ2-7,TGTGCCAGCTCACCCGGTCTGGGACTAGCGGGCCTAAAGTACGAGCAGTACTTC,CASSPGLGLAGLKYEQYF
TRBV28,NA,TRBD1,TRBJ2-5,TGTGCCAGCACCCACCCAGGGACAGGGCAAGAAGGCCAGTACTTC,CASTHPGTGQEGQYF
TRBV18,NA,TRBD1,TRBJ2-1,TGTGCCAGCTCACCTGACAGGGGGCTAGGATACAATGAGCAGTTCTTC,CASSPDRGLGYNEQFF
TRBV7-9,NA,NA,TRBJ1-6,TGTGCCAGCGAGTCTACAGGCGGCAATTCACCCCTCCACTTT,CASESTGGNSPLHF
TRBV15,NA,TRBD2,TRBJ2-7,TGTGCCACCAGCATCTCCCTCGGCGGGCGGGAGGTTTACGAGCAGTACTTC,CATSISLGGREVYEQYF
TRBV7-2,few,NA,TRBJ2-1,TGTGCCAGCAGCTTTCAGGGAAGGTATAATGAGCAGTTCTTC,CASSFQGRYNEQFF
TRBV7-8,NA,TRBD2,TRBJ2-1,TGTGCCAGCAGCGTAACTAGCGGGCAGAAGGTTGAGCAGTTCTTC,CASSVTSGQKVEQFF
TRBV18,NA,TRBD1,TRBJ1-5,TGTGCCAGCTCGCCCACAGGGGACCGGGCTCAGCCCCAGCATTTT,CASSPTGDRAQPQHF
TRBV27,NA,TRBD2,TRBJ2-1,TGTGCCGTCAGGGCGGGAGAGGGCTACAATGAGCAGTTCTTC,CAVRAGEGYNEQFF
TRBV11-2,NA,TRBD1,TRBJ2-7,TGTGCCAGCAGCTCTTCGACAGGGGGGTACGAGCAGTACTTC,CASSSSTGGYEQYF
TRBV28,NA,NA,TRBJ2-1,TGTGCCAGCAGGTGGGGGCAGTCCTACAATGAGCAGTTCTTC,CASRWGQSYNEQFF
TRBV6-5,NA,NA,TRBJ1-2,TGTGCCAGCAGCTCGGACAGATCCTATGGCTACACCTTC,CASSSDRSYGYTF
TRBV27,NA,NA,TRBJ1-2,TGTGCCAGCAGCCAAGGGAGATCTAACTATGGCTACACCTTC,CASSQGRSNYGYTF
TRBV14,NA,NA,TRBJ1-6,TGTGCCAGCAGCCCTTCCGGGACTTCGAAGGCACCCCTCCACTTT,CASSPSGTSKAPLHF
TRBV18,NA,NA,TRBJ2-5,TGTGCCAGCTCACCCCCCGCTGAGGTCCAAGAGACCCAGTACTTC,CASSPPAEVQETQYF